This T cell receptor beta chain appears in the sequencing data of a study of shared clonotypes between healthy human individuals. Overall study results and limits: Lower generation probabilities were found for non-shared clonotypes than for those shared by all four donors.

In the case of this clone: Its target is not known.

Assay: immunoSEQ multiplex PCR; the TCRdb copy retains only in-frame clones and omits some. The sample yields 2,100,000 or so clones, about 94% seen once. V gave up 1 base and J gave up 1 base, with 10 bases separating them. The germline CDR1 and CDR2 sequences are SGHNT and YENEEA. This CDR3 is built from 15 residues. This chain connects TRBV11-3 to TRBJ2-5; D gene uncertain. Material for sequencing was naive CD4+ T cells sorted from blood. Subset noted: CD45RA+ positively selected. The source of this sequence is a man aged 18 to 35 in good health. DNA of the CDR3: TGTGCCAGCAGCTTAGGGGGTCGGGCCCAAGAGACCCAGTACTTC. Translation: CASSLGGRAQETQYF. The full variable domain, rest sourced from reference TRBV11-3 and TRBJ2-5, is EAGVVQSPRYKIIEKKQPVAFWCNPISGHNTLYWYLQNLGQGPELLIRYENEEAVDDSQLPKDRFSAERLKGVDSTLKIQPAELGDSAVYLCASSLGGRAQETQYFGPGTRLLVL.